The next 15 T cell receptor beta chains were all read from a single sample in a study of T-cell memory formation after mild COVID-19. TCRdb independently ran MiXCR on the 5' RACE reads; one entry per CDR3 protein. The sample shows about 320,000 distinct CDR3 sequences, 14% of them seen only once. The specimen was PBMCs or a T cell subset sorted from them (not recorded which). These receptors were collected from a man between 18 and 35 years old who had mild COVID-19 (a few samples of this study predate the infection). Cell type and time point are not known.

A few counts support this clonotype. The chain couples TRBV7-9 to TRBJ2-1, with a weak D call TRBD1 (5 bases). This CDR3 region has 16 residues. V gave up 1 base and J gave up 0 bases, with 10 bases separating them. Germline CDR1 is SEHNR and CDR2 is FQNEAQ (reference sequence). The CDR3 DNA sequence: TGTGCCAGCAGCTTAGGCCAGGGAAGCTCCTACAATGAGCAGTTCTTC. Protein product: CASSLGQGSSYNEQFF.

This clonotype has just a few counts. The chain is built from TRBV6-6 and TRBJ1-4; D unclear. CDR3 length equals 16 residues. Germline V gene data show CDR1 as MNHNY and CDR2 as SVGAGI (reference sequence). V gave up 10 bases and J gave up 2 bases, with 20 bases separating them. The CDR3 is CATSTFDPGTNEKLFF. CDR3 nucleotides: TGTGCCACCTCGACTTTCGACCCGGGGACTAATGAAAAACTGTTTTTT.

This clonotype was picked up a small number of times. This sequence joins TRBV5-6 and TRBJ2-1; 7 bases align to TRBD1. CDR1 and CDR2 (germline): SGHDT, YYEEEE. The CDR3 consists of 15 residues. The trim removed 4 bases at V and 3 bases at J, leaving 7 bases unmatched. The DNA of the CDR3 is TGTGCCAGCAGCACGGGACAGCTCAACTACAATGAGCAGTTCTTC. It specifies CASSTGQLNYNEQFF. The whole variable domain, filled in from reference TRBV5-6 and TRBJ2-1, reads DAGVTQSPTHLIKTRGQQVTLRCSPKSGHDTVSWYQQALGQGPQFIFQYYEEEERQRGNFPDRFSGHQFPNYSSELNVNALLLGDSALYLCASSTGQLNYNEQFFGPGTRLTVL.

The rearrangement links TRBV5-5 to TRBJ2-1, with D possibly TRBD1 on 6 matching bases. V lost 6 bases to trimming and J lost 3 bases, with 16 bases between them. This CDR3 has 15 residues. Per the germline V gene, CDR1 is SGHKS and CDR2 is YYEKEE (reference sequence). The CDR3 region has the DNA TGTGCCAGCAACCTGAATGGGGGCCGCTACAATGAGCAGTTCTTC. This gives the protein CASNLNGGRYNEQFF. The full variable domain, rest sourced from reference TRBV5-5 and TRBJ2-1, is DAGVTQSPTHLIKTRGQQVTLRCSPISGHKSVSWYQQVLGQGPQFIFQYYEKEERGRGNFPDRFSARQFPNYSSELNVNALLLGDSALYLCASNLNGGRYNEQFFGPGTRLTVL.

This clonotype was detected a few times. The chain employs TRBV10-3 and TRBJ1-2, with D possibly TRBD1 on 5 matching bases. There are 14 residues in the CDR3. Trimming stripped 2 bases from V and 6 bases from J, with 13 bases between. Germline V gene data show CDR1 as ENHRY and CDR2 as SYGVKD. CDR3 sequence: CAISEAGPLNGYTF. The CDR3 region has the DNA TGTGCCATCAGTGAGGCAGGGCCATTGAATGGCTACACCTTC.

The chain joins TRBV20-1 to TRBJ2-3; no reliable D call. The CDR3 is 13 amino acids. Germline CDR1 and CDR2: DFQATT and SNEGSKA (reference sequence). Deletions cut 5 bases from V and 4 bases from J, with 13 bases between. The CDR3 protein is CSAPSLVSDTQYF. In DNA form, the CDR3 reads TGCAGTGCTCCGTCCCTCGTTTCAGATACGCAGTATTTT.

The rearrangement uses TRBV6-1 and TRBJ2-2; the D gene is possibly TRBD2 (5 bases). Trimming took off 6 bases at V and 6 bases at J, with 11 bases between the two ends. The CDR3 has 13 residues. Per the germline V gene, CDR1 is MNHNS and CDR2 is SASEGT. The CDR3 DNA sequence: TGTGCCAGCAGAAAACCGCGGGCCGGGGAGCTGTTTTTT. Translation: CASRKPRAGELFF.

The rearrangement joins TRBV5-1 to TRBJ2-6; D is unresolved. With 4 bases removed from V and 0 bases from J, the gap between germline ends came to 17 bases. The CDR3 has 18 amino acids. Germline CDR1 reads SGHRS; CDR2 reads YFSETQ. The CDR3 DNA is TGCGCCAGCAGCGTGGAGACGTCTACTCCCTCTGGGGCCAACGTCCTGACTTTC. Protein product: CASSVETSTPSGANVLTF.

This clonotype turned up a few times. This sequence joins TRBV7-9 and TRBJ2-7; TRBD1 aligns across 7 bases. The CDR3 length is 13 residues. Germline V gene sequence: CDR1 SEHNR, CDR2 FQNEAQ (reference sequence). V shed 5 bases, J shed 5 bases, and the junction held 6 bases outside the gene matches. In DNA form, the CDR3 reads TGTGCCAGCAGCAGCAGACAGGGTCACGAGCAGTACGTC. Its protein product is CASSSRQGHEQYV.

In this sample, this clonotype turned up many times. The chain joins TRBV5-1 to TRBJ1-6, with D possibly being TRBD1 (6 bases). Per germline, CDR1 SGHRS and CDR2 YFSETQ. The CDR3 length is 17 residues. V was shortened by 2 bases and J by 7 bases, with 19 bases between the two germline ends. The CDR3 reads CASSFWTRDILNSPLHF. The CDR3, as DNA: TGCGCCAGCAGCTTTTGGACCCGGGACATCCTAAATTCACCCCTCCACTTT.

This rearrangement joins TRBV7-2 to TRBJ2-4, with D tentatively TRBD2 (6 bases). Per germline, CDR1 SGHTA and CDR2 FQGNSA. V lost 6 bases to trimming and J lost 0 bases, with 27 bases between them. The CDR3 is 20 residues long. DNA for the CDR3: TGTGCCAGCAGTGAAGTGGGCGGGGAACTCATAACTTCAGCCAAAAACATTCAGTACTTC. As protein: CASSEVGGELITSAKNIQYF.

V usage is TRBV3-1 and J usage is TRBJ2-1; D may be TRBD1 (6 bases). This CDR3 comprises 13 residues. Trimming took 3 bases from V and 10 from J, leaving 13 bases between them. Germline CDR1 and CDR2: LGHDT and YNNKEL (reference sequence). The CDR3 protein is CASSHGRGTEQFF. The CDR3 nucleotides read TGTGCCAGCAGCCACGGAAGAGGGACAGAGCAGTTCTTC.

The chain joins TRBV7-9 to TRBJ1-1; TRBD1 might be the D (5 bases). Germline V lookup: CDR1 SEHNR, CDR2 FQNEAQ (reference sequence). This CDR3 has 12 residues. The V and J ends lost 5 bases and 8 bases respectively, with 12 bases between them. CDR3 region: CASSLGVGEAFF. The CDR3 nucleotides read TGTGCCAGCAGCCTGGGGGTCGGCGAAGCTTTCTTT.

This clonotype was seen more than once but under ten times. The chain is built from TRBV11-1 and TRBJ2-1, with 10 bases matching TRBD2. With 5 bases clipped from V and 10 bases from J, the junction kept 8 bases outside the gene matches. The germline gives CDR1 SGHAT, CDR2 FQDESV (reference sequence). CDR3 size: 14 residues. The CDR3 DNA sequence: TGTGCCAGCAGCATCAAAGCGGGGGGGTACGAGCAGTTCTTC. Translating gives CASSIKAGGYEQFF. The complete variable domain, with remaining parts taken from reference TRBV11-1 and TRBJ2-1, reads EAEVAQSPRYKITEKSQAVAFWCDPISGHATLYWYRQILGQGPELLVQFQDESVVDDSQLPKDRFSAERLKGVDSTLKIQPAELGDSAMYLCASSIKAGGYEQFFGPGTRLTVL.

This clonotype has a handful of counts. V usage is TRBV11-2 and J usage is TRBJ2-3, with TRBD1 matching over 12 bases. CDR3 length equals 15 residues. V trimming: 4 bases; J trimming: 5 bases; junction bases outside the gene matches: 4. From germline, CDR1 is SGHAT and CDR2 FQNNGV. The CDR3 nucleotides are TGTGCCAGCAGCTGGGGACAGGGGGCTGTAGATACGCAGTATTTT. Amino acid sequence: CASSWGQGAVDTQYF.